The 23 T cell receptor beta chains reported below all come from one sample, sequenced in a study of OX40 agonist ivuxolimab in advanced cancers. Clones were sequenced by immunoSEQ multiplex PCR, and TCRdb holds only the in-frame ones, with some missing. This table holds 40,000 to 45,000 clones, 75% to 90% found once. The specimen comprised CD4+ or CD8+ T cells sorted from blood, sampled in a trial of the OX40 agonist ivuxolimab. These receptors all come from an adult with an advanced solid tumor such as melanoma, head and neck, liver or kidney cancer.

This clone was counted once. The gene calls are TRBV4-1 and TRBJ2-3, with 11 bases identical to TRBD2. From germline, CDR1 is MGHRA and CDR2 YSYEKL. The CDR3 loop spans 17 amino acids. V was clipped by 4 bases and J by 5 bases; unmatched bases: 11. This chain's CDR3 is CASSPLTSGKGGDTQYF. DNA of the CDR3: TGCGCCAGCAGCCCCCTGACTAGCGGGAAGGGAGGAGATACGCAGTATTTT.

The rearrangement joins TRBV18 to TRBJ2-1, with TRBD2 matching 13 bases. CDR3 length: 15 residues. Germline CDR1 and CDR2: KGHSH and LQKENI. Losses at the gene ends were 2 bases for V and 7 bases for J; bases not matched to a gene: 2. CDR3 nucleotide sequence: TGTGCCAGCTCACCAGGGACTAGCGGGAAGAATGAGCAGTTCTTC. Translated: CASSPGTSGKNEQFF.

The chain uses TRBV19 and TRBJ1-1; D is uncertain. Trimming pared 3 bases from V and 7 bases from J, leaving 15 bases between. The length of the CDR3 is 14 residues. Germline V CDR1 and CDR2: LNHDA, SQIVND (reference sequence). In DNA, the CDR3 is TGTGCCAGTAGTATCGGCCCTATTCGGGTTGAAGCTTTCTTT. Protein: CASSIGPIRVEAFF.

V and J are TRBV28 and TRBJ1-4; TRBD1 might be the D (6 bases). In germline, CDR1 is MDHEN, CDR2 SYDVKM. CDR3 length equals 14 residues. The V gene lost 6 bases and the J gene lost 3 bases, with 11 bases spanning the gap. CDR3 sequence: CASRQGGPNEKLFF. The CDR3 DNA follows: TGTGCCAGCAGGCAAGGGGGTCCTAATGAAAAACTGTTTTTT.

The chain joins TRBV28 to TRBJ2-7, with D perhaps being TRBD1 or TRBD2 (5 bases each). Germline CDR1 MDHEN, CDR2 SYDVKM. The CDR3 loop spans 12 amino acids. V dropped 3 bases and J dropped 3 bases, with 6 bases sitting between them. For the CDR3, the DNA is TGTGCCAGCAGTTTGGGGGACTACGAGCAGTACTTC. It is translated as CASSLGDYEQYF.

The chain carries TRBV28 and TRBJ2-7; the match to TRBD2 covers 12 bases. The CDR3 totals 14 residues. V lost 6 bases to trimming and J lost 5 bases; unmatched junction nucleotides: 5. Germline V lookup: CDR1 MDHEN, CDR2 SYDVKM. Here the CDR3 reads CASRRLAGVHEQYF. The CDR3 coding sequence is TGTGCCAGCAGAAGACTAGCGGGAGTTCACGAGCAGTACTTC.

The genes are TRBV28 and TRBJ1-2; D gene uncertain. Germline loops: CDR1 MDHEN, CDR2 SYDVKM. Trimming cost V 3 bases and J 2 bases, with 7 bases left between them. The CDR3 runs to 13 residues. The CDR3 sequence is CASSFNSNYGYTF. CDR3 nucleotide sequence: TGTGCCAGCAGTTTCAATTCCAACTATGGCTACACCTTC.

The chain links TRBV5-4 to TRBJ1-2; a weak D match, TRBD1 (5 bases). The V gene's germline CDR1 is SGHNT and CDR2 YYREEE (reference sequence). Trimming shortened V by 0 bases and J by 8 bases, and 11 bases separated the two germline ends. The CDR3 length is 13 residues. The CDR3 coding sequence is TGTGCCAGCAGCTTGGCGGGGGAAGGAGGCTACACCTTC. This sequence encodes CASSLAGEGGYTF. Filled out from reference TRBV5-4 and TRBJ1-2, the complete variable domain reads ETGVTQSPTHLIKTRGQQVTLRCSSQSGHNTVSWYQQALGQGPQFIFQYYREEENGRGNFPPRFSGLQFPNYSSELNVNALELDDSALYLCASSLAGEGGYTFGSGTRLTVV.

The rearrangement uses TRBV6-5 and TRBJ2-1, with D unresolved. V was cut by 4 bases and J by 7 bases, with 5 bases left in between. Germline V gene lookup returns CDR1 MNHEY and CDR2 SVGAGI. The CDR3 loop spans 11 amino acids. As DNA, the CDR3 is TGTGCCAGCAGTTGGGGAAATGAGCAGTTCTTC. Protein: CASSWGNEQFF.

The chain uses TRBV5-6 and TRBJ2-7; 10 bases agree with TRBD2. CDR3 length: 15 amino acids. Trimming took 2 bases from V and 1 from J; bases not matched to a gene: 3. CDR1 SGHDT and CDR2 YYEEEE come from the germline V gene. This chain's CDR3 is CASSFLAGGSYEQYF. Written as DNA, the CDR3 is TGTGCCAGCAGCTTCTTAGCGGGAGGTTCCTACGAGCAGTACTTC.

This chain links TRBV28 with TRBJ2-5, with 8 bases lining up with TRBD1. The CDR3 is 15 residues long. Per germline, CDR1 MDHEN and CDR2 SYDVKM. V lost 1 base, J lost 2 bases, and 3 bases stayed unmatched. CDR3 residues: CASSLSGQGQETQYF. CDR3 DNA sequence: TGTGCCAGCAGTTTATCCGGACAGGGTCAAGAGACCCAGTACTTC.

V gene TRBV7-2 combines with J gene TRBJ2-1; D may be TRBD1 or TRBD2 (6 bases each). Germline values: CDR1 SGHTA, CDR2 FQGNSA. The length of the CDR3 is 16 residues. V dropped 2 bases and J dropped 2 bases, with 13 bases sitting between them. CDR3 in amino acids: CASSLYGGVTYNEQFF. CDR3 coding DNA: TGTGCCAGCAGCTTATACGGGGGCGTAACCTACAATGAGCAGTTCTTC.

The chain uses TRBV27 and TRBJ2-7; 8 bases match TRBD2. The J segment lost 12 bases and the V segment lost 0 bases, leaving 4 bases of the junction unmatched. The CDR3 spans 12 residues. The germline V gene has CDR1 MNHEY and CDR2 SMNVEV (reference sequence). The CDR3 nucleotides are TGTGCCAGCAGTTTATCGCGGGGGGACCTGTACTTC. Amino acids: CASSLSRGDLYF.

This chain's CDR3 is CASSRSTNEKLFF. The CDR3, as DNA: TGTGCCAGCAGCAGATCAACTAATGAAAAACTGTTTTTT. The chain uses TRBV6-1 and TRBJ1-4, with D unresolved. The CDR3 contains 13 residues. Germline-derived CDR1 and CDR2 are MNHNS and SASEGT. V gave up 6 bases and J gave up 0 bases, with 5 bases separating them.

CDR3 nucleotide sequence: TGTGCCACCAGCAGAGAGGGGACTATTGGGGTGGCCCAGTACTTC. As protein: CATSREGTIGVAQYF. This chain joins TRBV15 and TRBJ2-5, with TRBD2 identical over 7 bases. The CDR3 has 15 amino acids. Germline trimming cut 0 bases from V and 9 bases from J; bases unmatched to any gene: 10. CDR1 is LNHNV and CDR2 is YYDKDF in the germline V gene (reference sequence).

This clone was recorded a few times. J is TRBJ2-7 and V is TRBV7-6, with D perhaps matching TRBD1 or TRBD2 (6 bases each). The germline V gene encodes CDR1 SGHVS and CDR2 FNYEAQ. V was trimmed by 1 base and J by 6 bases, leaving 16 bases between them. This CDR3 has 15 residues. DNA for the CDR3: TGTGCCAGCAGCTTAGTCGGAGGGCCCAGGGGCGAGCAGTACTTC. Amino acids: CASSLVGGPRGEQYF.

J is TRBJ1-1 and V is TRBV18; D is uncertain. The V gene lost 6 bases and the J gene lost 3 bases, with 17 bases spanning the gap. This CDR3 has 15 amino acids. The V gene's germline CDR1 is KGHSH and CDR2 LQKENI. CDR3 coding DNA: TGTGCCAGCTCCCCCATGGGCGGGGTTGACACTGAAGCTTTCTTT. Translated, it gives CASSPMGGVDTEAFF.

This clone was found once. The gene calls are TRBV19 and TRBJ1-3; 8 nucleotides match TRBD1. The J segment lost 2 bases and the V segment lost 7 bases, leaving 4 bases of the junction unmatched. Germline V gene sequence: CDR1 LNHDA, CDR2 SQIVND (reference sequence). The CDR3 has 14 amino acids. Written as DNA, the CDR3 is TGTGCCAGTACGTCGGACAGGGCTGGAAACACCATATATTTT. Translating it yields CASTSDRAGNTIYF.

The rearrangement links TRBV23-1 to TRBJ1-1; D might be TRBD1 (6 bases). TRBV23-1 is classed as an ORF, of uncertain function. Trimming stripped 2 bases from V and 0 bases from J, with 16 bases between. The CDR3 spans 17 residues. The CDR3 region has the DNA TGCGCCAGCAGTCAACAGGACAGATCCCCTATGAACACTGAAGCTTTCTTT. This codes for CASSQQDRSPMNTEAFF.

This chain connects TRBV7-2 to TRBJ2-5; 11 bases map to TRBD2. The V and J ends lost 2 bases and 6 bases, in that order; junction bases with no gene match: 5. In germline, CDR1 is SGHTA, CDR2 FQGNSA. There are 15 residues in the CDR3. The CDR3 nucleotides are TGTGCCAGCAGCTTAAATAGCGGGAGGGAGCAGACCCAGTACTTC. This codes for CASSLNSGREQTQYF.

The chain links TRBV5-1 to TRBJ2-3; D might be TRBD1 or TRBD2, each matching 5 bases. Germline V lookup: CDR1 SGHRS, CDR2 YFSETQ. The ends were cut back, 0 bases at V and 6 bases at J, with 17 bases in the middle. The CDR3 totals 16 residues. The CDR3 sequence is CASSLVGVGATDTQYF. The DNA for the CDR3 is TGCGCCAGCAGCTTGGTGGGGGTCGGGGCAACGGATACGCAGTATTTT.

The chain has TRBV5-4 and TRBJ2-7; a weak D match, TRBD2 (6 bases). Per the germline V gene, CDR1 is SGHNT and CDR2 is YYREEE (reference sequence). The CDR3 runs to 17 residues. The V end lost 0 bases, the J end lost 0 bases, and 16 bases lay between the germline ends. CDR3 DNA: TGTGCCAGCAGCTTGGCTTCCGGCGGAGGGAGCTCCTACGAGCAGTACTTC. It is translated as CASSLASGGGSSYEQYF.

V usage is TRBV27 and J usage is TRBJ1-3, with TRBD1 matching over 9 bases. CDR1 and CDR2 (germline): MNHEY, SMNVEV (reference sequence). The V and J ends lost 6 bases and 0 bases, in that order; junction bases with no gene match: 3. The CDR3 extends over 15 amino acids. CDR3 DNA: TGTGCCAGCAGAAAGACAGGGGGCTCTGGAAACACCATATATTTT. Translated, it gives CASRKTGGSGNTIYF.